Listed here are 30 T cell receptor beta chains from one sample, sequenced in a study of CD8 T cells in Susac syndrome. With random hexamers, reverse transcription was performed on about 0.5 to 1 ug of RNA. TCRdb re-called the immunoSEQ multiplex PCR reads with MiXCR, one entry per CDR3 protein. The sample lists 95,000 to 150,000 distinct CDR3 sequences, around 94% occurring once. The specimen sequenced was CD8+ T cells from PBMCs. Every receptor here comes from a human donor with Susac syndrome.

This sequence joins TRBV14 and TRBJ1-6; no clear D. This CDR3 has 15 residues. V was shortened by 6 bases and J by 0 bases, with 9 bases between the two germline ends. Germline V gives CDR1 SGHDN, CDR2 FVKESK. This chain's CDR3 is CASRRTGSYNSPLHF. CDR3 bases: TGTGCCAGCAGGAGGACGGGCTCCTATAATTCACCCCTCCACTTT.

The rearrangement joins TRBV30 to TRBJ1-2; the D is unclear. The CDR3 has 13 amino acids. V lost 2 bases, J lost 6 bases, and 13 bases lay in between. Germline V gene data show CDR1 as GTSNPN and CDR2 as SVGIG (reference sequence). For the CDR3, the DNA is TGTGCCTGGAGTATGGACCCGCCGGATGGCTACACCTTC. Translated, it gives CAWSMDPPDGYTF.

CDR3 amino acids: CASSVPGQGTPLHF. Written as DNA, the CDR3 is TGTGCCAGCAGCGTTCCGGGACAGGGAACTCCCCTCCACTTT. The chain links TRBV9 to TRBJ1-6, with TRBD1 matching 9 bases. The germline V gene has CDR1 SGDLS and CDR2 YYNGEE. V was pared by 2 bases and J by 13 bases, with 7 bases of the junction left unmatched. This CDR3 contains 14 residues.

The chain has TRBV25-1 and TRBJ2-4; a weak D match, TRBD1 (5 bases). Deletions cut 5 bases from V and 0 bases from J, with 14 bases between. The CDR3 totals 16 residues. Germline V gives CDR1 MGHDK, CDR2 SYGVNS. The CDR3 loop reads CASSTGPVLAKNIQYF. In nucleotides, the CDR3 is TGTGCCAGCAGTACAGGTCCCGTTCTAGCCAAAAACATTCAGTACTTC.

V is TRBV10-3 and J is TRBJ1-5; D is perhaps TRBD1 (5 bases). Between the trimmed V and J ends, which lost 6 bases and 6 bases, there was a span of 27 bases. Germline CDR1 ENHRY, CDR2 SYGVKD. This CDR3 contains 18 residues. In DNA form, the CDR3 reads TGTGCCATCAGCTCCCGGGACCCAACGGGGGAAGGAGGTCAGCCCCAGCATTTT. This codes for CAISSRDPTGEGGQPQHF.

The chain has TRBV6-5 and TRBJ2-4, with a tentative D call TRBD1 (6 bases). CDR3 length: 14 residues. Germline CDR1 is MNHEY and CDR2 is SVGAGI. V was pared by 0 bases and J by 6 bases, with 9 bases between. The CDR3 is CASSYSQGINIQYF. CDR3 nucleotide sequence: TGTGCCAGCAGTTACTCTCAGGGGATAAACATTCAGTACTTC.

The chain uses TRBV29-1 and TRBJ2-1; tentatively, D is TRBD2 (5 bases). CDR3 length: 16 residues. The germline V gene encodes CDR1 SQVTM and CDR2 ANQGSEA. The germline V and J ends were trimmed by 0 bases and 0 bases, with 12 bases remaining between them. CDR3 coding DNA: TGCAGCGTTGAAGATCTGAGGGAGCGCTCCTACAATGAGCAGTTCTTC. Its protein product is CSVEDLRERSYNEQFF.

The chain recombines TRBV5-1 with TRBJ2-5, with D uncertain. The V end lost 4 bases, the J end lost 5 bases, and 21 bases lay between the germline ends. Germline V lookup: CDR1 SGHRS, CDR2 YFSETQ. The CDR3 has 16 residues. CDR3 residues: CASSGLERARGETQYF. CDR3 sequence (DNA): TGCGCCAGCAGCGGGTTGGAAAGGGCTAGAGGCGAGACCCAGTACTTC.

In DNA form, the CDR3 reads TGTGCCTGGAGTGCCAGCAGGGCGCCCTTCTTTTTCGGCTACACCTTC. Encoded protein: CAWSASRAPFFFGYTF. The chain is built from TRBV30 and TRBJ1-2; D may be TRBD1 (5 bases). Trimming removed 1 base from V and 8 bases from J, with 23 bases in between. The germline CDR1 and CDR2 sequences are GTSNPN and SVGIG (reference sequence). This CDR3 has 16 amino acids.

This chain uses TRBV3-1 with TRBJ2-7, with D tentatively TRBD2 (6 bases). Germline assignment: CDR1 LGHDT and CDR2 YNNKEL (reference sequence). V dropped 6 bases and J dropped 6 bases, with 15 bases sitting between them. The length of the CDR3 is 13 residues. The CDR3 protein is CASRPGMGGEQYF. The CDR3 DNA reads TGTGCCAGCAGGCCCGGCATGGGGGGCGAGCAGTACTTC.

J is TRBJ1-4 and V is TRBV29-1; D remains ambiguous. Trimming stripped 1 base from V and 12 bases from J, with 21 bases between. CDR1 and CDR2 (germline): SQVTM, ANQGSEA. The CDR3 spans 15 residues. The CDR3 DNA follows: TGCAGCGTTGAAGGTCCGGGCCAGTCGGAGGGAGAACTGTTTTTT. It encodes CSVEGPGQSEGELFF.

The gene calls are TRBV13 and TRBJ2-7; D is undetermined. Germline CDR1 PRHDT, CDR2 FYEKMQ (reference sequence). This CDR3 has 14 amino acids. Trimming removed 0 bases from V and 0 bases from J, with 6 bases in between. CDR3 sequence: CASSLGPASYEQYF. Written as DNA, the CDR3 is TGTGCCAGCAGCTTAGGCCCTGCCTCCTACGAGCAGTACTTC.

J is TRBJ1-5 and V is TRBV3-1; 10 positions match TRBD1. This CDR3 has 14 residues. Germline CDR1 reads LGHDT; CDR2 reads YNNKEL (reference sequence). V trimming: 1 base; J trimming: 6 bases; junction bases outside the gene matches: 0. This CDR3 is CASSQGQGAQPQHF. In nucleotides, the CDR3 is TGTGCCAGCAGCCAAGGACAGGGGGCTCAGCCCCAGCATTTT. Full variable domain (missing parts from reference TRBV3-1 and TRBJ1-5): DTAVSQTPKYLVTQMGNDKSIKCEQNLGHDTMYWYKQDSKKFLKIMFSYNNKELIINETVPNRFSPKSPDKAHLNLHINSLELGDSAVYFCASSQGQGAQPQHFGDGTRLSIL.

This chain connects TRBV9 to TRBJ2-7; the match to TRBD1 covers 7 bases. This CDR3 comprises 14 residues. V lost 3 bases, J lost 4 bases, and 7 bases stayed unmatched. The germline V gene encodes CDR1 SGDLS and CDR2 YYNGEE. This CDR3 is CASSGGDRAYEQYF. As DNA, the CDR3 is TGTGCCAGCAGCGGCGGCGACAGGGCTTACGAGCAGTACTTC.

V and J are TRBV20-1 and TRBJ2-7; D remains ambiguous. Germline-derived CDR1 and CDR2 are DFQATT and SNEGSKA (reference sequence). The CDR3 extends over 13 amino acids. V lost 5 bases and J 2 bases, leaving 13 bases between the germline ends. CDR3 DNA sequence: TGCAGTGCTCCTGCGGCCAGCGCCTACGAGCAGTACTTC. Translation: CSAPAASAYEQYF.

The chain is built from TRBV11-2 and TRBJ1-1, with D hard to call. The V end lost 3 bases, the J end lost 3 bases, and 2 bases lay between the germline ends. Germline CDR1 SGHAT, CDR2 FQNNGV. This CDR3 is 11 amino acids long. CDR3 in DNA: TGTGCCAGCAGCTTCGACACTGAAGCTTTCTTT. Protein product: CASSFDTEAFF.

In its sample, this clonotype was seen once. The chain joins TRBV27 to TRBJ2-1; 14 nucleotides agree with TRBD2. Unmatched junction bases numbered 5, after V lost 2 bases and J lost 14 bases. CDR1 and CDR2 from the germline V gene are MNHEY and SMNVEV (reference sequence). This CDR3 spans 14 amino acids. The CDR3: CASSLIPGLAGEFF. CDR3 DNA sequence: TGTGCCAGCAGTTTAATCCCGGGACTAGCGGGAGAGTTCTTC.

This sequence joins TRBV7-9 and TRBJ2-5; D ambiguous. The CDR3 totals 14 residues. Trimming removed 3 bases at V and 1 base at J, with 9 bases between. CDR1 and CDR2 (germline): SEHNR, FQNEAQ (reference sequence). The CDR3 nucleotides read TGTGCCAGCAGCTTTGTGAAGTTCCAAGAGACCCAGTACTTC. This translates into CASSFVKFQETQYF.

V is TRBV27 and J is TRBJ2-3; D is uncertain. This CDR3 region has 14 residues. The V and J ends lost 3 bases and 2 bases respectively, with 9 bases between them. CDR1 and CDR2 from the germline V gene are MNHEY and SMNVEV (reference sequence). CDR3 sequence reads: CASSLGGYTDTQYF. In DNA, the CDR3 is TGTGCCAGCAGTTTGGGCGGTTACACAGATACGCAGTATTTT.

The genes are TRBV29-1 and TRBJ2-7; D may be TRBD1 (5 bases). CDR3 length equals 14 residues. CDR1 and CDR2 from the germline V gene are SQVTM and ANQGSEA. Trimming took 4 bases from V and 3 from J, leaving 16 bases between them. DNA of the CDR3: TGCAGCGTTGTCTGGCAGGGTGGAATCTACGAGCAGTACTTC. Its protein is CSVVWQGGIYEQYF.

The chain has TRBV9 and TRBJ1-2; 7 nucleotides align to TRBD1. V shed 6 bases and J 0 bases; nucleotides not matched to a gene: 8. Germline CDR1 is SGDLS and CDR2 is YYNGEE. The CDR3 is 15 amino acids. The CDR3 nucleotides are TGTGCCAGCACCCCATGGGACAGCCCTAACTATGGCTACACCTTC. Amino acids: CASTPWDSPNYGYTF.

The J gene is TRBJ2-7, the V gene TRBV14; weak D call: TRBD2 (6 bases). Trimming shortened V by 6 bases and J by 4 bases, and 13 bases separated the two germline ends. Germline V gene lookup returns CDR1 SGHDN and CDR2 FVKESK. CDR3 length: 13 amino acids. The CDR3 coding sequence is TGTGCCAGCAGGGGCGGGGAAGCATACGAGCAGTACTTC. It yields the protein CASRGGEAYEQYF.

This sequence joins TRBV7-9 and TRBJ2-7, with 7 bases fitting TRBD1. CDR3 length: 13 residues. The germline CDR1 and CDR2 sequences are SEHNR and FQNEAQ (reference sequence). V lost 5 bases and J lost 5; bases outside the gene matches: 6. Written as DNA, the CDR3 is TGTGCCAGCAGCCCAGGGGGTTCCCACGAGCAGTACTTC. Translating it yields CASSPGGSHEQYF.

The chain links TRBV27 to TRBJ2-3; 7 nucleotides line up with TRBD2. V shed 4 bases, J shed 2 bases, and the junction held 12 bases outside the gene matches. The germline gives CDR1 MNHEY, CDR2 SMNVEV (reference sequence). This CDR3 is built from 17 residues. The chain's CDR3 is CASSSPAERGFTDTQYF. The CDR3 bases are TGTGCCAGCAGTTCCCCGGCGGAGCGGGGATTCACAGATACGCAGTATTTT.

The chain is built from TRBV7-9 and TRBJ2-2; TRBD1 matches at 7 bases. The CDR3 sequence is 16 residues long. Germline CDR1 and CDR2: SEHNR and FQNEAQ (reference sequence). Unmatched junction bases numbered 7, after V lost 3 bases and J lost 3 bases. The DNA for the CDR3 is TGTGCCAGCAGCTTCGAGAGGACAGGTGACACCGGGGAGCTGTTTTTT. It is translated as CASSFERTGDTGELFF.

J is TRBJ2-2 and V is TRBV12-3 or TRBV12-4; maybe TRBD2 (6 bases). V lost 6 bases and J lost 6, with 17 bases in between. CDR3 length: 15 amino acids. DNA for the CDR3: TGTGCCAGCAGCTCAAACCTACTAGCATCCGGGGAGCTGTTTTTT. Amino acids: CASSSNLLASGELFF.

The J gene is TRBJ2-7, the V gene TRBV29-1; D is possibly TRBD1 (6 bases). Trimming took off 4 bases at V and 7 bases at J, with 17 bases between the two ends. This CDR3 has 13 amino acids. Germline V gene data show CDR1 as SQVTM and CDR2 as ANQGSEA. The CDR3 nucleotides are TGCAGCGTTGTCTGGGGGCTTCCCCTGGAGCAGTACTTC. Amino acid sequence: CSVVWGLPLEQYF.

The rearrangement uses TRBV6-2 or TRBV6-3 and TRBJ2-3; TRBD2 aligns across 12 bases. CDR3 length: 17 residues. Per germline, CDR1 MNHEY and CDR2 SVGEGT. V shed 5 bases and J 5 bases; nucleotides not matched to a gene: 11. The CDR3 loop reads CASSTASSGGAQDTQYF. CDR3 nucleotide sequence: TGTGCCAGCAGTACTGCATCTAGCGGGGGGGCCCAAGATACGCAGTATTTT.

Only one count was recorded for this clonotype. V is TRBV11-2 and J is TRBJ2-1, with D perhaps given as TRBD1 or TRBD2 (5 bases each). CDR3 size: 12 residues. Between the trimmed V and J ends, which lost 6 bases and 10 bases, there was a span of 13 bases. Germline V gene data show CDR1 as SGHAT and CDR2 as FQNNGV. The CDR3 DNA reads TGTGCCAGCAGTCCTGGGGGAAAAGAGCAGTTCTTC. Protein sequence: CASSPGGKEQFF.

The chain carries TRBV19 and TRBJ2-1; D not resolved. Per the germline V gene, CDR1 is LNHDA and CDR2 is SQIVND (reference sequence). V lost 4 bases, J lost 10 bases, and 8 bases lay in between. The CDR3 loop spans 11 amino acids. CDR3 in amino acids: CASSTNAEQFF. The CDR3 DNA sequence: TGTGCCAGTAGTACAAACGCCGAGCAGTTCTTC.